This record covers a single TCR beta chain. Source study methods: Counts of nucleated cells, estimated from reference gene primer amplification, were obtained. Sequenced by immunoSEQ multiplex PCR; TCRdb stores in-frame clones only, minus some. The V and J calls and the clone size are those of that table, but D and trimming were determined from the DNA. The sample has about 70,000 clones; roughly 82% are singletons. This specimen belongs to a study of blood T cell repertoires in COVID-19. Looking at the study overall: The United States, Italy and Spain were the sources of the acute and convalescent COVID-19 samples. PBMCs, B-cell-depleted T cells, or T cells provided the cDNA or gDNA that made up the material.

Germline CDR1 LGHNT, CDR2 FRNRAP. V dropped 0 bases and J dropped 2 bases, with 18 bases sitting between them. The CDR3 is 18 residues long. The sequence came from a woman in her fifties or sixties with acute or convalescent COVID-19. The chain is built from TRBV12-5 and TRBJ2-3; the D gene is possibly TRBD2 (5 bases). The sample consisted of peripheral blood. The CDR3 reads CASGLVAKPSTHTDTQYF. DNA of the CDR3: TGTGCTAGTGGTTTGGTGGCTAAGCCTAGCACACACACAGATACGCAGTATTTT. The variable domain in full, completed from reference TRBV12-5 and TRBJ2-3, reads DARVTQTPRHKVTEMGQEVTMRCQPILGHNTVFWYRQTMMQGLELLAYFRNRAPLDDSGMPKDRFSAEMPDATLATLKIQPSEPRDSAVYFCASGLVAKPSTHTDTQYFGPGTRLTVL.